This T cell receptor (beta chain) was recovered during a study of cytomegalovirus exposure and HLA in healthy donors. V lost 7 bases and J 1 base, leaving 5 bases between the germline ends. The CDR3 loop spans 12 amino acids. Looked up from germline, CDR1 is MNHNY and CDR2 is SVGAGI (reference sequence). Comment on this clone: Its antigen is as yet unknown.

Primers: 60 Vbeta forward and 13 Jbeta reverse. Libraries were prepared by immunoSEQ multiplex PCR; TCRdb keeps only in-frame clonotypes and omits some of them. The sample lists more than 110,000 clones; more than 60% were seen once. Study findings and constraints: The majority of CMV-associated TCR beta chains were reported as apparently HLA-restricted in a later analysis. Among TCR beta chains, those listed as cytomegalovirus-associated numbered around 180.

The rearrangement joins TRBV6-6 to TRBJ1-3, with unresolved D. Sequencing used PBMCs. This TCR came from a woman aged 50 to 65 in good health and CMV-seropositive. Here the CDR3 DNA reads TGTGCCAGCATTACTTCTGGAAACACCATATATTTT. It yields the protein CASITSGNTIYF.